This T cell receptor (beta chain) was obtained from a study of blood T cell repertoires in COVID-19. Study-wide background: Both acute and convalescent COVID-19 samples were obtained from the United States, Italy and Spain. PBMCs, B-cell-depleted T cells, or T cells provided the cDNA or gDNA that made up the material.

Authors' processing steps: How many nucleated cells were present was estimated from reference gene primer amplification. Here immunoSEQ multiplex PCR was the method, and the copy in TCRdb shows in-frame clones only, minus some. V, J and clone size derive from that table, while D and trimming were established from the DNA sequence. The data show over 250,000 clones, with more than 85% seen just once and 2.5% to 3% held by the top ten. Patients at the Seattle site were enrolled during active infection and followed longitudinally. The J segment lost 2 bases and the V segment lost 5 bases, leaving 7 bases of the junction unmatched. Germline V lookup: CDR1 SQVTM, CDR2 ANQGSEA. This CDR3 has 15 amino acids.

Sequenced input: peripheral blood. This chain links TRBV29-1 with TRBJ2-2, with 8 bases aligning to TRBD2. This sequence was found in a person aged 18 to 35 with COVID-19, enrolled during active disease. The CDR3 sequence is CSVKAGVSNTGELFF. CDR3 nucleotides: TGCAGCGTTAAAGCGGGAGTGTCAAACACCGGGGAGCTGTTTTTT.